This T cell receptor beta chain was observed in a study of cytomegalovirus exposure and HLA in healthy donors. Study overall: A previous analysis identified 95 million to 130 million unique TCR beta sequences derived from some 200 million T cells.

The PCR employed 60 Vbeta primers together with 13 Jbeta primers. TCRdb's table, derived via immunoSEQ multiplex PCR, lists solely in-frame clones and lacks some. The data hold about 150,000 clones, with 80% observed a single time. Among the donors, all were healthy bone marrow donors. At the time of sampling, donors were nominally healthy, though unrecorded immune exposures were likely. Germline V gene lookup returns CDR1 MGHRA and CDR2 YSYEKL. The CDR3 is 16 residues long. V trimming: 2 bases; J trimming: 4 bases; junction bases outside the gene matches: 6. The sample comprised PBMCs. This clonotype was sampled from a woman in her thirties or forties in good health and CMV-seropositive. The J gene is TRBJ1-5, the V gene TRBV4-1; 9 bases map to TRBD1. CDR3 sequence (DNA): TGCGCCAGCAGCCAACCCCGACAGGGGGAAAATCAGCCCCAGCATTTT. This codes for CASSQPRQGENQPQHF.